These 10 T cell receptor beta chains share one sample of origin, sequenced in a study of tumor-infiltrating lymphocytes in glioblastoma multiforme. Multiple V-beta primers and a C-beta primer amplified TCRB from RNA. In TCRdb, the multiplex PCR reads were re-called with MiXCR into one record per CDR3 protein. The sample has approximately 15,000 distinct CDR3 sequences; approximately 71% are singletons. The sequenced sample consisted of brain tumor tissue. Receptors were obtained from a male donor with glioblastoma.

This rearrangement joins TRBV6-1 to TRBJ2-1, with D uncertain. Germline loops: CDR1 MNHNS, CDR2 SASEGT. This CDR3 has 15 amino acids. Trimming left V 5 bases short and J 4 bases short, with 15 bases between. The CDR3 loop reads CASSPPQSIYNEQFF. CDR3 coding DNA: TGTGCCAGCAGTCCCCCCCAGTCTATATACAATGAGCAGTTCTTC.

CDR3 sequence reads: CSARNNSGLVLLYEQYF. CDR3 in DNA: TGCAGTGCTAGAAATAACTCGGGACTAGTCCTTCTTTACGAGCAGTACTTC. The V call is TRBV20-1, the J call TRBJ2-7; 8 bases map to TRBD2. V was clipped by 2 bases and J by 4 bases; unmatched bases: 16. Looked up from germline, CDR1 is DFQATT and CDR2 is SNEGSKA (reference sequence). The length of the CDR3 is 17 residues.

The CDR3: CASSVTYEQYV. CDR3 coding DNA: TGTGCCAGCAGCGTAACCTACGAGCAGTATGTC. The chain has TRBV2 and TRBJ2-7; D ambiguous. From germline, CDR1 is SNHLY and CDR2 FYNNEI. CDR3 size: 11 residues.

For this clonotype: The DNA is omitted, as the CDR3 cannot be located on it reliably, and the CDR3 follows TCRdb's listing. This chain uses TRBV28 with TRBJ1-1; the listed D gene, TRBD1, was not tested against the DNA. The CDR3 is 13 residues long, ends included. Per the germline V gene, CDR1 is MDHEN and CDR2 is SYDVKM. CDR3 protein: CASSTSVGGSAFF.

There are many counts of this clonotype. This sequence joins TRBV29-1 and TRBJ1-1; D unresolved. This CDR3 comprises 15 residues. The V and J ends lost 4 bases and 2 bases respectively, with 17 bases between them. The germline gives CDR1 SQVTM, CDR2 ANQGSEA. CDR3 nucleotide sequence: TGCAGCGTTGGTCTCGCGACCCGGGCAAACACTGAAGCTTTCTTT. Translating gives CSVGLATRANTEAFF.

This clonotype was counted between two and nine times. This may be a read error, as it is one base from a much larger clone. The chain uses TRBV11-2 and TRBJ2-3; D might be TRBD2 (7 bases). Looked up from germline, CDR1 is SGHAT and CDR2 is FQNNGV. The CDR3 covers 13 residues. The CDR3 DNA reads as TGTACCACCGGTGCGGGGGCCACAGATACGCAGTATTTT. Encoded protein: CTTGAGATDTQYF. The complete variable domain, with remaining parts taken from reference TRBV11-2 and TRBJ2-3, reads EAGVAQSPRYKIIEKRQSVAFWCNPISGHATLYWYQQILGQGPKLLIQFQNNGVVDDSQLPKDRFSAERLKGVDSTLKIQPAKLEDSAVYLCTTGAGATDTQYFGPGTRLTVL.

The CDR3 sequence is CSARGGRGSETQYF. Written as DNA, the CDR3 is TGCAGTGCTAGAGGGGGCCGAGGGTCAGAGACCCAGTACTTC. The V gene is TRBV20-1, the J gene TRBJ2-5; either TRBD1 or TRBD2 may fit D (5 bases each). CDR1 is DFQATT, CDR2 SNEGSKA, per germline (reference sequence). This CDR3 is 14 amino acids long. Deletions cut 1 base from V and 4 bases from J, with 13 bases between.

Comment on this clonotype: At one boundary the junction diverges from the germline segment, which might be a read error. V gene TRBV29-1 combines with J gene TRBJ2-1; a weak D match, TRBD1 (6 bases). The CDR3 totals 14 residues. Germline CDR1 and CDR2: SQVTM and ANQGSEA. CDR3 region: CSVGGRQGCNEQFF. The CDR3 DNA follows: TGCAGCGTTGGGGGGCGGCAGGGATGCAATGAACAGTTTTTC.

CDR3 bases: TGCAGCGTCCATCCGGGACAGGGTGCTAAAGAGACCCAGTACTTC. Amino acids: CSVHPGQGAKETQYF. This chain links TRBV29-1 with TRBJ2-5; TRBD1 agrees at 9 bases. Per germline, CDR1 SQVTM and CDR2 ANQGSEA. The CDR3 covers 15 residues. Unmatched junction bases numbered 11, after V lost 6 bases and J lost 3 bases.

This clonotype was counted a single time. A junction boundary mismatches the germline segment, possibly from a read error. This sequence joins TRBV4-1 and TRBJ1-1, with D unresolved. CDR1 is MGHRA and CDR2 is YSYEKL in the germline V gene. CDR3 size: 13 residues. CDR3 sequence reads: CAISQEISTAAFF. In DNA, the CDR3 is TGCGCCATCAGCCAAGAGATTTCGACTGCAGCTTTTTTT.